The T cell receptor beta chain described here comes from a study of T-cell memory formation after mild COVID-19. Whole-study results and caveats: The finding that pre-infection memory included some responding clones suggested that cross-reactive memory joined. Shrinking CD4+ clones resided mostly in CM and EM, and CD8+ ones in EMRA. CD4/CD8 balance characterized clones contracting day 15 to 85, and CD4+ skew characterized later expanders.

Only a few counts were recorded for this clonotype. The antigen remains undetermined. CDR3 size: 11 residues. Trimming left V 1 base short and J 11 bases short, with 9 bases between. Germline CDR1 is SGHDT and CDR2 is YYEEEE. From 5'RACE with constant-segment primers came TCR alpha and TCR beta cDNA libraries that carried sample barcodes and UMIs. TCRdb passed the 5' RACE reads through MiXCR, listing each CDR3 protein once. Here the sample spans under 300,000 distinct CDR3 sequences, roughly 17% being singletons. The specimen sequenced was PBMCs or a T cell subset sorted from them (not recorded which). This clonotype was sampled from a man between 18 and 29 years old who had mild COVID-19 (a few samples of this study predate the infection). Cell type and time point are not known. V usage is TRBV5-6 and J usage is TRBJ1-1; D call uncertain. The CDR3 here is CASSLRGVAFF. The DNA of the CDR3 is TGTGCCAGCAGCTTGCGGGGAGTGGCTTTCTTT.